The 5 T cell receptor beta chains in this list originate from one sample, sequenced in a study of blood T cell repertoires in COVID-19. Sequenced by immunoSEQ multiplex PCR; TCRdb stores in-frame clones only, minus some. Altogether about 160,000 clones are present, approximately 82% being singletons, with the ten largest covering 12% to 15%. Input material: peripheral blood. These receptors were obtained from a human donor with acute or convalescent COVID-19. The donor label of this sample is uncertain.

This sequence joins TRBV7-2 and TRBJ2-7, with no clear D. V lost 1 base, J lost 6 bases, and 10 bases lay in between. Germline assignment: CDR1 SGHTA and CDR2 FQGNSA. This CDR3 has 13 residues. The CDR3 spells CASSLERFGEQYF. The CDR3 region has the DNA TGTGCCAGCAGCTTAGAACGGTTCGGCGAGCAGTACTTC.

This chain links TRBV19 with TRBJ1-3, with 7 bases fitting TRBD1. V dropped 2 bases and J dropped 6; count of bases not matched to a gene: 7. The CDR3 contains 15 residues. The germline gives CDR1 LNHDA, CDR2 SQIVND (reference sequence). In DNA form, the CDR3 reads TGTGCCAGTAGTATAAACGGGGGACAGACAAACACCATATATTTT. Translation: CASSINGGQTNTIYF. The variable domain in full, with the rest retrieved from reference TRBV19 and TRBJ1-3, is DGGITQSPKYLFRKEGQNVTLSCEQNLNHDAMYWYRQDPGQGLRLIYYSQIVNDFQKGDIAEGYSVSREKKESFPLTVTSAQKNPTAFYLCASSINGGQTNTIYFGEGSWLTVV.

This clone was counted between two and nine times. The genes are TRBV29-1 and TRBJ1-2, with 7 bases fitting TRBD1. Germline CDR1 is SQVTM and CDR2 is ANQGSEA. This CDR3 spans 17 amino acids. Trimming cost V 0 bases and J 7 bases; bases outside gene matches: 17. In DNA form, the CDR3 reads TGCAGCGTTGAAGACCTAGGTCAAGGGGGCGCGGGAGGTGGCTACACCTTC. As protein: CSVEDLGQGGAGGGYTF.

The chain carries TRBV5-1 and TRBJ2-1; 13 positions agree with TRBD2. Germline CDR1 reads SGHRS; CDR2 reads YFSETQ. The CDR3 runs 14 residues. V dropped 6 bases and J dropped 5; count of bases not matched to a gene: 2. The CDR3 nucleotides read TGCGCCAGCACACTAGCGGGGGGGAACAATGAGCAGTTCTTC. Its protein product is CASTLAGGNNEQFF.

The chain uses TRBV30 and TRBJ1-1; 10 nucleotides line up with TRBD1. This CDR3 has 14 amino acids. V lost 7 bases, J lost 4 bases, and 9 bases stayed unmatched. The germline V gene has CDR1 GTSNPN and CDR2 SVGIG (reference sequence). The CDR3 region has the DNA TGTGCCTTACGACAGGGGGCAGATGGCACTGAAGCTTTCTTT. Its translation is CALRQGADGTEAFF.